A single sample gave rise to the 30 T cell receptor beta chains below, sequenced in a study of tumor and adjacent non-tumor tissue in lung cancer. Three rounds of nested PCR, following a modified ARM-PCR protocol, produced the TCRbeta library. TCRdb reanalysed the multiplex PCR reads using MiXCR and keeps one entry per CDR3 protein. Found here are some 47,000 distinct CDR3 sequences, roughly two thirds of them singletons; the top ten hold 15% to 20%. No cell sorting was done before RNA was extracted from the tissue. Distant lung tissue was collected more than 3 cm away from the tumor edge. The sequenced material came from distant non-tumor lung tissue. These receptors all come from a woman aged 40 to 50 with non-small cell lung cancer.

This clonotype occurred many times. The chain recombines TRBV20-1 with TRBJ2-5; D is possibly TRBD2 (6 bases). CDR1 and CDR2 from the germline V gene are DFQATT and SNEGSKA (reference sequence). The CDR3 length is 12 residues. V lost 5 bases, J lost 3 bases, and 10 bases lay in between. The CDR3 DNA reads TGCAGTGCTCTCAAGCGGGAAGAGACCCAGTACTTC. Its translation is CSALKREETQYF.

Regarding this clonotype: A junction boundary mismatches the germline segment, possibly from a read error. The chain recombines TRBV6-2 or TRBV6-3 with TRBJ2-3; perhaps TRBD2 as D (5 bases). CDR3 length: 15 residues. CDR1 is MNHEY, CDR2 SVGEGT, per germline. The CDR3 region is CASRDRARSGDTQCF. The CDR3, as DNA: TGCGCCAGCAGAGATAGGGCTCGGAGCGGCGATACGCAGTGTTTT.

On this clonotype itself: Germline and junction disagree at one end, which may indicate a read error. The chain combines TRBV6-2 or TRBV6-3 with TRBJ2-7; the D gene could be TRBD1 or TRBD2 (6 bases each). The CDR3 runs 13 residues. Germline assignment: CDR1 MNHEY and CDR2 SVGEGT. CDR3 nucleotides: TGTACTAGCAGTTACGGGCGGTGGCCGGGGGCCCAATTC. Translation: CTSSYGRWPGAQF.

Notes on this clonotype: Compared with germline, one end of the junction differs, possibly owing to a read error. The V call is TRBV20-1, the J call TRBJ1-5, with D possibly matching TRBD1 (6 bases). The CDR3 has 12 residues. Germline values: CDR1 DFQATT, CDR2 SNEGSKA (reference sequence). The CDR3 DNA is TGTAGTGCTAGGGACATGGCTCAGCCCCAGCATTTT. Amino acid sequence: CSARDMAQPQHF.

The chain carries TRBV29-1 and TRBJ2-5; D ambiguous. The CDR3 covers 13 residues. V was pared by 3 bases and J by 7 bases, with 15 bases between. Germline CDR1 SQVTM, CDR2 ANQGSEA. The CDR3 loop is CSVESREKGTQYF. CDR3 nucleotide sequence: TGCAGCGTTGAGTCCCGAGAGAAAGGGACCCAGTACTTC. Together with reference TRBV29-1 and TRBJ2-5, the CDR3 gives the full variable domain: SAVISQKPSRDICQRGTSLTIQCQVDSQVTMMFWYRQQPGQSLTLIATANQGSEATYESGFVIDKFPISRPNLTFSTLTVSNMSPEDSSIYLCSVESREKGTQYFGPGTRLLVL.

This clonotype was counted ten times or more. The rearrangement joins TRBV10-3 to TRBJ2-4; no clear D gene. The CDR3 contains 12 residues. Per germline, CDR1 ENHRY and CDR2 SYGVKD. The ends were cut back, 0 bases at V and 14 bases at J, with 11 bases in the middle. CDR3 residues: CAISESGQLKYF. CDR3 DNA: TGTGCCATCAGTGAGTCTGGGCAGCTTAAGTACTTC.

This clonotype was seen more than once but under ten times. This CDR3 is missing its conserved last phenylalanine or tryptophan, likely due to a read error. The chain combines TRBV20-1 with TRBJ2-7, with 9 bases that match TRBD2. The V and J ends lost 6 bases and 5 bases, in that order; junction bases with no gene match: 8. CDR3 length: 13 residues. Germline V gives CDR1 DFQATT, CDR2 SNEGSKA (reference sequence). In DNA, the CDR3 is TGCAGTGCCCCAGGACTAGCGTTGCACGAGCAGTACCTC. This sequence encodes CSAPGLALHEQYL.

A remark on this clonotype: A read error is possible here, since a much larger clone lies one base away. The conserved closing phenylalanine or tryptophan is absent in this CDR3, likely reflecting a read error. The rearrangement uses TRBV20-1 and TRBJ2-7; TRBD1 matches 7 bases. V lost 4 bases, J lost 1 base, and 1 base stayed unmatched. The CDR3 length is 12 residues. Germline values: CDR1 DFQATT, CDR2 SNEGSKA (reference sequence). CDR3 nucleotides: TGCAGTGCTACGGGACAGTCCTACGAGCAGTACTTA. Amino acids: CSATGQSYEQYL.

On this clonotype itself: One end of the junction varies from germline; a read error may be responsible. This chain joins TRBV2 and TRBJ2-1, with 12 bases fitting TRBD2. Germline lookup yields CDR1 SNHLY and CDR2 FYNNEI. The CDR3 spans 15 residues. Here the CDR3 DNA reads TGTGCCAGCAGCGCCCTAGCGGGGGGGAACAATGAGCAGTCCTTC. Its translation: CASSALAGGNNEQSF.

This clonotype came up a few times. Germline is not matched at one junction end, which may reflect a read error. This chain joins TRBV29-1 and TRBJ2-3; TRBD2 is a possible D gene (5 bases). The CDR3 consists of 15 residues. Germline V gene lookup returns CDR1 SQVTM and CDR2 ANQGSEA. CDR3 nucleotide sequence: TGCAGCCCATCTCTCCGTGAGAGGGTCACAGATACGCAGTGTTTT. It is translated as CSPSLRERVTDTQCF.

There are many counts of this clonotype. The chain recombines TRBV1 with TRBJ2-1; the DNA was not compared with TRBD1, the D call given in the table. TRBV1 is designated a pseudogene. The CDR3 has 17 amino acids. CDR3 DNA: TGCACCAGCAGCCAAGAGACCACGGGAATCTCCTACAATGAGCAGTTCTTC. This sequence encodes CTSSQETTGISYNEQFF.

In regard to this clonotype: A junction end diverges from the germline sequence, so it may reflect a read error. This chain uses TRBV24-1 with TRBJ2-3; weak D call: TRBD1 (6 bases). Germline assignment: CDR1 KGHDR and CDR2 SFDVKD. This CDR3 spans 13 amino acids. The CDR3 region is CATGDSTTGTQYF. The CDR3, as DNA: TGTGCCACCGGCGATTCCACGACAGGTACGCAGTATTTT.

The chain recombines TRBV11-2 with TRBJ2-2; a weak D match, TRBD2 (5 bases). Trimming stripped 5 bases from V and 5 bases from J, with 15 bases between. Per germline, CDR1 SGHAT and CDR2 FQNNGV. CDR3 length: 15 residues. DNA of the CDR3: TGTGCCAGCAGCGAACCCCGGGGAGAAACCGGGGAGCTGTTTTTT. Protein sequence: CASSEPRGETGELFF.

With respect to this clonotype: Without the conserved terminal phenylalanine or tryptophan, this CDR3 likely stems from a read error. Because the CDR3's place on the DNA is in doubt, the DNA is left out and the CDR3 is given as listed by TCRdb. The V gene is TRBV11-2, the J gene TRBJ2-1; the D call in the table, TRBD1, was not verified against the DNA. CDR1 is SGHAT and CDR2 is FQNNGV in the germline V gene. The CDR3 is 14 amino acids long, termini counted. The CDR3: CVSSRTGTDNEQFY.

This clonotype was seen more than once but under ten times. Being one base from a much bigger clone, this may be a read error. The chain recombines TRBV5-8 with TRBJ2-1, with D hard to call. The CDR3 runs to 15 residues. Per the germline V gene, CDR1 is SGHTS and CDR2 is YDEGEE. CDR3 region: CASSLDLLAGNDQFF. CDR3 coding DNA: TGTGCCAGCAGCTTGGACCTGTTGGCAGGAAATGATCAGTTCTTC.

Worth noting for this clonotype: No conserved phenylalanine or tryptophan ends this CDR3, so it is likely a read error. The limits of the CDR3 on the DNA are not certain, so only TCRdb's listed CDR3 is given. The rearrangement uses TRBV11-2 and TRBJ2-3; TRBD1, the table's D call, was not compared with the DNA. Per the germline V gene, CDR1 is SGHAT and CDR2 is FQNNGV. The CDR3 is 14 residues long, counting both termini. The chain's CDR3 is CASSPLGAADTRYI.

The V call is TRBV5-6, the J call TRBJ2-5; TRBD1 matches at 8 bases. This CDR3 has 13 amino acids. Germline CDR1 and CDR2: SGHDT and YYEEEE. The trim removed 9 bases at V and 1 base at J, leaving 5 bases unmatched. This chain's CDR3 is CANTTGVQETQYF. The CDR3 DNA sequence: TGTGCCAATACGACAGGGGTCCAAGAGACCCAGTACTTC.

J is TRBJ1-4 and V is TRBV28, with 7 nucleotides matching TRBD1. CDR1 MDHEN and CDR2 SYDVKM come from the germline V gene. This CDR3 contains 15 residues. The junction had 17 bases not matched to a gene; V was cut back by 10 bases and J by 9 bases. The CDR3 DNA reads as TGTGCCAACAGCTCCCGGACAGGCACTACGCAAAAACTGTTTTTT. Translated, it gives CANSSRTGTTQKLFF.

This clonotype was counted many times. The rearrangement uses TRBV6-6 and TRBJ2-7; 7 positions match TRBD1. The CDR3 has 17 amino acids. After removal of 2 bases from V and 4 bases from J, the junction contained 14 bases not matched to a gene. Germline V gene data show CDR1 as MNHNY and CDR2 as SVGAGI (reference sequence). The DNA of the CDR3 is TGTGCCAGCAGTTACAAGGTTGTAGGGGGCTTAGAGTACGAGCAGTACTTC. Encoded protein: CASSYKVVGGLEYEQYF.

To note about this clonotype: This CDR3 fails to terminate in the conserved phenylalanine or tryptophan, so it likely reflects a read error. This chain uses TRBV11-2 with TRBJ2-3; the match to TRBD2 covers 9 bases. Unmatched junction bases numbered 6, after V lost 2 bases and J lost 0 bases. Looked up from germline, CDR1 is SGHAT and CDR2 is FQNNGV. The CDR3 loop spans 17 amino acids. CDR3 sequence reads: CASSLLGGGESTDTQYL. In nucleotides, the CDR3 is TGTGCCAGCAGCTTACTCGGCGGGGGGGAAAGCACAGATACGCAGTATTTA.

The chain has TRBV11-2 and TRBJ2-4, with TRBD1 identical over 7 bases. Germline V lookup: CDR1 SGHAT, CDR2 FQNNGV. V dropped 3 bases and J dropped 8; count of bases not matched to a gene: 7. The CDR3 contains 14 residues. For the CDR3, the DNA is TGTGCCAGCAGCTTGGACAGGACAAAATACATTCAGTACTTC. Translating gives CASSLDRTKYIQYF.

On this clonotype: The junction shows a germline mismatch at one end, possibly a read error. This sequence joins TRBV11-3 and TRBJ2-5, with a possible D match to TRBD2 (5 bases). CDR3 size: 15 residues. Germline V CDR1 and CDR2: SGHNT, YENEEA. The CDR3 nucleotides read TGTACCAGCAGCCTAGTAGGACTCGACCAAGAGACCCAGTACTTC. Translation: CTSSLVGLDQETQYF.

Comment on this clonotype: The junction shows a germline mismatch at one end, possibly a read error. This sequence joins TRBV11-3 and TRBJ2-7, with TRBD2 matching over 7 bases. In germline, CDR1 is SGHNT, CDR2 YENEEA. The CDR3 totals 16 residues. CDR3 sequence reads: CASSSSLLGGTYEQYF. CDR3 nucleotides: TGCGCCAGCAGCTCCTCTCTTCTGGGGGGGACCTACGAGCAGTACTTC.

About this clonotype: A much larger clone sits a single nucleotide away, making a read error possible. The V gene is TRBV6-5, the J gene TRBJ1-2, with D hard to call. The CDR3 runs to 12 residues. The germline V gene has CDR1 MNHEY and CDR2 SVGAGI. The DNA for the CDR3 is TGTGCCAGCAGTTACTCGGGATACGGCTGCACCTTC. It yields the protein CASSYSGYGCTF.

Concerning this clonotype itself: A much larger clone differs from this one at a single base, so this may be a read error. Because the CDR3 is missing its conserved closing phenylalanine or tryptophan, this is likely a read error. CDR3 amino acids: CASSLLAGGAAGELFL. In DNA form, the CDR3 reads TGTGCCAGCAGCCTCCTAGCGGGAGGGGCGGCCGGGGAGCTGTTTCTT. The chain couples TRBV6-6 to TRBJ2-2; 12 positions match TRBD2. This CDR3 has 16 amino acids. The J segment lost 6 bases and the V segment lost 6 bases, leaving 8 bases of the junction unmatched. The germline gives CDR1 MNHNY, CDR2 SVGAGI (reference sequence).

This clonotype was detected a few times. One end of the junction varies from germline; a read error may be responsible. The chain joins TRBV11-1 to TRBJ2-6; D is perhaps TRBD2 (5 bases). Germline V gives CDR1 SGHAT, CDR2 FQDESV (reference sequence). The CDR3 loop spans 15 amino acids. CDR3 DNA sequence: TGTACCAGCGGCCTAGGGTCCATTAAGGTCAACGTCCTGACTTTC. Encoded protein: CTSGLGSIKVNVLTF.

In the case of this clonotype: One junction end disagrees with the germline gene, perhaps due to a read error. Here the CDR3 reads CASIPDSGTDNEQLF. The CDR3 DNA is TGTGCCAGCATCCCCGATAGCGGGACCGACAATGAGCAGCTCTTC. The chain joins TRBV12-3 or TRBV12-4 to TRBJ2-1; 8 nucleotides line up with TRBD2. The CDR3 is made up of 15 amino acids.

On this clonotype itself: This may arise from a read error, as a much more abundant clone is one base away. The chain recombines TRBV5-4 with TRBJ2-6, with 7 nucleotides matching TRBD1. Germline trimming cut 4 bases from V and 0 bases from J; bases unmatched to any gene: 7. The CDR3 is 17 residues long. Germline V gene data show CDR1 as SGHNT and CDR2 as YYREEE (reference sequence). The CDR3 nucleotides read TGTGCCAGCAGCATAGGGACAGCACCCTCTGGGGCCAACGTCCTGACTTTC. Residues: CASSIGTAPSGANVLTF.

Regarding this clonotype: A read error may produce the germline difference seen at one junction end. The J gene is TRBJ2-7, the V gene TRBV20-1, with a tentative D call TRBD1 (6 bases). Looked up from germline, CDR1 is DFQATT and CDR2 is SNEGSKA (reference sequence). This CDR3 is 14 amino acids long. This CDR3 is CSTSAWQGNYEQYF. The CDR3 nucleotides read TGCAGTACTAGTGCCTGGCAGGGGAACTACGAACAGTACTTC.

Details on this clonotype: The junction does not match germline at one end; this may be a read error. The chain links TRBV11-2 to TRBJ2-3; 12 nucleotides match TRBD2. CDR1 is SGHAT and CDR2 is FQNNGV in the germline V gene. The CDR3 runs to 15 residues. The CDR3 bases are TGTGCCTGCAGACTAGCGGGGGTGCTCACGGATACGCAGTATTTT. Encoded protein: CACRLAGVLTDTQYF.